Following are 15 T cell receptor beta chains from one sample sequenced in a study of blood T cell repertoires in COVID-19. The assay was immunoSEQ multiplex PCR, and TCRdb's table has in-frame clones only and misses some. Here the sample spans about 300,000 clones, roughly 88% being singletons. The sequenced material came from peripheral blood. Source of these receptors: a young man with active or convalescent COVID-19.

The chain links TRBV3-1 (or the pseudogene TRBV3-2) to TRBJ1-2, with 11 positions matching TRBD1. In germline, CDR1 is LGHDT, CDR2 YNNKEL (reference sequence). Trimming cost V 1 base and J 5 bases; bases outside gene matches: 0. The CDR3 is 14 residues long. DNA of the CDR3: TGTGCCAGCAGCCAAGGGGACAGGGGGTATGGCTACACCTTC. This sequence encodes CASSQGDRGYGYTF.

A single count supports this clone. V usage is TRBV5-1 and J usage is TRBJ2-7; perhaps TRBD2 as D (6 bases). This CDR3 comprises 16 residues. Germline V gene data show CDR1 as SGHRS and CDR2 as YFSETQ. V shed 4 bases and J shed 6 bases, with 23 bases lying between them. The CDR3 here is CASSLLGPPTEGEQYF. The CDR3 DNA sequence: TGCGCCAGCAGCCTATTGGGACCTCCCACGGAGGGCGAGCAGTACTTC.

The gene calls are TRBV19 and TRBJ2-3, with D possibly TRBD1 on 7 matching bases. CDR3 length: 14 amino acids. Trimming pared 3 bases from V and 3 bases from J, leaving 10 bases between. Germline V gene lookup returns CDR1 LNHDA and CDR2 SQIVND (reference sequence). This CDR3 is CASSIRGRTDTQYF. The CDR3 coding sequence is TGTGCCAGTAGTATCAGGGGGAGGACAGATACGCAGTATTTT.

Details on this clone: The sample holds other DNA sequences that translate to the same CDR3. J is TRBJ1-2 and V is TRBV12-3 or TRBV12-4; the match to TRBD1 covers 7 bases. The CDR3 is 13 amino acids. The trim removed 4 bases at V and 4 bases at J, leaving 3 bases unmatched. CDR3 region: CASSSTGTYGYTF. In nucleotides, the CDR3 is TGTGCCAGCAGTTCGACAGGGACCTATGGCTACACCTTC.

This chain joins TRBV3-1 (or the pseudogene TRBV3-2) and TRBJ1-1, with TRBD1 identical over 7 bases. Trimming removed 3 bases from V and 0 bases from J; junction bases left unmatched: 7. CDR1 and CDR2 from the germline V gene are LGHDT and YNNKEL (reference sequence). CDR3 length: 16 amino acids. Here the CDR3 reads CASSQEQGSMNTEAFF. The CDR3, as DNA: TGTGCCAGCAGCCAGGAACAGGGGTCCATGAACACTGAAGCTTTCTTT.

V is TRBV4-1 and J is TRBJ2-5; the match to TRBD2 covers 10 bases. V lost 4 bases to trimming and J lost 3 bases; unmatched junction nucleotides: 8. Germline CDR1 MGHRA, CDR2 YSYEKL. The CDR3 runs 16 residues. The CDR3 region is CASSRVAGGREETQYF. CDR3 sequence (DNA): TGCGCCAGCAGCCGGGTAGCGGGGGGCAGGGAAGAGACCCAGTACTTC.

The chain has TRBV15 and TRBJ1-5; perhaps TRBD1 as D (5 bases). This CDR3 is built from 15 residues. V lost 0 bases, J lost 6 bases, and 12 bases lay in between. Germline lookup yields CDR1 LNHNV and CDR2 YYDKDF (reference sequence). CDR3 region: CATSRDLGEGQPQHF. The CDR3 DNA follows: TGTGCCACCAGCAGAGATTTAGGGGAAGGTCAGCCCCAGCATTTT.

The rearrangement links TRBV13 to TRBJ2-2; 7 positions match TRBD1. Germline V gene data show CDR1 as PRHDT and CDR2 as FYEKMQ (reference sequence). The CDR3 is made up of 17 amino acids. V lost 1 base and J lost 4; bases outside the gene matches: 9. The CDR3 spells CASSLEGPGQPTGELFF. The CDR3 DNA follows: TGTGCCAGCAGCTTAGAGGGTCCGGGACAGCCCACCGGGGAGCTGTTTTTT.

V gene TRBV5-8 combines with J gene TRBJ2-5; possibly TRBD1 for D (6 bases). Germline V gene lookup returns CDR1 SGHTS and CDR2 YDEGEE. Trimming took off 3 bases at V and 0 bases at J, with 12 bases between the two ends. The CDR3 spans 15 residues. The CDR3 coding sequence is TGTGCCAGCAGCTACACCGACAGGAACCAAGAGACCCAGTACTTC. It codes for CASSYTDRNQETQYF.

The chain uses TRBV6-5 and TRBJ2-1; 9 bases fit TRBD2. CDR3 size: 16 residues. Germline-derived CDR1 and CDR2 are MNHEY and SVGAGI. J gave up 12 bases and V 2 bases, and 14 bases lay outside the gene matches. The CDR3 here is CASSYVAGDPARGQFF. The DNA of the CDR3 is TGTGCCAGCAGTTACGTAGCGGGGGATCCCGCGCGGGGGCAGTTCTTC.

This sequence joins TRBV2 and TRBJ1-2; TRBD1 matches 9 bases. The trim removed 6 bases at V and 14 bases at J, leaving 10 bases unmatched. Germline loops: CDR1 SNHLY, CDR2 FYNNEI. The CDR3 covers 12 residues. CDR3 protein: CASSDPGQGLTF. The CDR3 DNA follows: TGTGCCAGCAGCGATCCGGGACAGGGCTTAACCTTC.

The CDR3 loop is CASSLDGQGYGYTF. The DNA of the CDR3 is TGCGCCAGCAGCTTGGACGGACAGGGGTATGGCTACACCTTC. This rearrangement joins TRBV5-1 to TRBJ1-2; 9 nucleotides align to TRBD1. The ends lost 0 bases at V and 5 bases at J; junction bases unmatched: 2. Germline CDR1 is SGHRS and CDR2 is YFSETQ. The CDR3 is 14 residues long.

The V call is TRBV19, the J call TRBJ2-2; 8 bases fit TRBD1. V lost 4 bases to trimming and J lost 1 base; unmatched junction nucleotides: 2. The length of the CDR3 is 15 residues. The germline CDR1 and CDR2 sequences are LNHDA and SQIVND (reference sequence). DNA for the CDR3: TGTGCCAGTAGTACCGGACAGGGGAACACCGGGGAGCTGTTTTTT. It yields the protein CASSTGQGNTGELFF. Based on the CDR3 plus reference TRBV19 and TRBJ2-2, the full variable domain is DGGITQSPKYLFRKEGQNVTLSCEQNLNHDAMYWYRQDPGQGLRLIYYSQIVNDFQKGDIAEGYSVSREKKESFPLTVTSAQKNPTAFYLCASSTGQGNTGELFFGEGSRLTVL.

This rearrangement joins TRBV10-3 to TRBJ1-2; D not certain. The ends were cut back, 0 bases at V and 2 bases at J, with 10 bases in the middle. The CDR3 runs to 15 residues. Germline CDR1 reads ENHRY; CDR2 reads SYGVKD. CDR3 region: CAISESITSNYGYTF. The CDR3 coding sequence is TGTGCCATCAGTGAGTCGATAACTTCCAACTATGGCTACACCTTC.

V gene TRBV4-1 combines with J gene TRBJ1-1; tentative D call: TRBD1 (5 bases). CDR1 is MGHRA and CDR2 is YSYEKL in the germline V gene. V gave up 0 bases and J gave up 11 bases, with 7 bases separating them. This CDR3 is 11 amino acids long. This CDR3 is CASSQDRVAFF. For the CDR3, the DNA is TGCGCCAGCAGCCAAGACAGGGTTGCTTTCTTT.